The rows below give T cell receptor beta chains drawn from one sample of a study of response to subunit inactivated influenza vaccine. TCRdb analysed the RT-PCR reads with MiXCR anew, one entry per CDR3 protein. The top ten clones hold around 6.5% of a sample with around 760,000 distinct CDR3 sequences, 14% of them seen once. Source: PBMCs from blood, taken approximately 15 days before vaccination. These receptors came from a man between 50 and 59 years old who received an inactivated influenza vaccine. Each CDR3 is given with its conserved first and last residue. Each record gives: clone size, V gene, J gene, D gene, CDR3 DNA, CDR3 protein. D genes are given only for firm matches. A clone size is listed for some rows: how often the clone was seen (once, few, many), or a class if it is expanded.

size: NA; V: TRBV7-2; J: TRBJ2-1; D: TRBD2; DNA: TGTGCCAGCAGCGCCTATTGGGGGGGGAATGAGCAGTTCTTC; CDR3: CASSAYWGGNEQFF
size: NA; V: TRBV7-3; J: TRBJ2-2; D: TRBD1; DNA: TGTGCCAGCAGTGCAGGACAGGGGAAGGCCGGGGAGCTGTTTTTT; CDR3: CASSAGQGKAGELFF
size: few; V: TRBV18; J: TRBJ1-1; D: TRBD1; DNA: TGTGCCAGCTCACCGTCGGCAGGGGGCAAGAACACTGAAGCTTTCTTT; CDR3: CASSPSAGGKNTEAFF
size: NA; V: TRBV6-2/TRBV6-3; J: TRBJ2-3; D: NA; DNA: TGTGCCAGCAGGAACCCCGGGACTGGAGTCACAGATACGCAGTATTTT; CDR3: CASRNPGTGVTDTQYF
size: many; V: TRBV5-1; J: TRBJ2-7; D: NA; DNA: TGCGCCAGCAGCTTGGACGGTCCCTACGAGCAGTACTTC; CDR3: CASSLDGPYEQYF
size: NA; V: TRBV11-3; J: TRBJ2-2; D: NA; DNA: TGTGCCAGCAGCTTAGGCAGGGGATACACCGGGGAGCTGTTTTTT; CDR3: CASSLGRGYTGELFF
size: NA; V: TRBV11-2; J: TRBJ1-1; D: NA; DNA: TGTGCCAGCAGCTTAGGGGCGCAACCGAACACTGAAGCTTTCTTT; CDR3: CASSLGAQPNTEAFF
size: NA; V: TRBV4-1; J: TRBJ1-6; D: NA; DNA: TGCGCCAGCAGCCCCGGGACGGGTCCCTCACCCCTCCACTTT; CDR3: CASSPGTGPSPLHF
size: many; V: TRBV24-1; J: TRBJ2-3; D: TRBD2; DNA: TGTGCCACCAGTGAACTGGGACTAGCGGGGAAAGCAGATACGCAGTATTTT; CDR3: CATSELGLAGKADTQYF
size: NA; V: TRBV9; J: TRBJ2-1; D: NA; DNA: TGTGCCAGCAGCGTGGGGGGGGGCACTCTTTACAATGAGCAGTTCTTC; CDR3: CASSVGGGTLYNEQFF
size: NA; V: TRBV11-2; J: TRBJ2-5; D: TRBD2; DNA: TGTGCCAGCAGCTTAGGTAGCGGGGGCCCCTGGGAGACCCAGTACTTC; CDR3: CASSLGSGGPWETQYF
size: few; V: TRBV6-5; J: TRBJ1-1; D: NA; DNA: TGTGCCAGCAGTTACTCGAATGGCCCGTTGAACACTGAAGCTTTCTTT; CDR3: CASSYSNGPLNTEAFF
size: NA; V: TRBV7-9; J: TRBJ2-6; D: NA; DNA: TGTGCCAGCAGCTCGATAAGGTACTCTGGGGCCAACGTCCTGACTTTC; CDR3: CASSSIRYSGANVLTF
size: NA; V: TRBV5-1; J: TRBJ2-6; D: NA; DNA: TGCGCCAGCAGCTTTGGTTTTTCCGGGTCTGGGGCCAACGTCCTGACTTTC; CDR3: CASSFGFSGSGANVLTF
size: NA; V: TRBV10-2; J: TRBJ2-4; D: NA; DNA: TGCGCCAGCAGATCGATTGGGGGGAAAAACATTCAGTACTTC; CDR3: CASRSIGGKNIQYF
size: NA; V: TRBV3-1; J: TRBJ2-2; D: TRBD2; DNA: TGTGCCAGCAGCCCGGAAGGGCCTACTAGCGAGGGAACCGGGGAGCTGTTTTTT; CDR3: CASSPEGPTSEGTGELFF
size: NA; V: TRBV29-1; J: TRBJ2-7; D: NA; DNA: TGCAGCGTTGAATCAGGGAGCCACGAGCAGTACTTC; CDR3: CSVESGSHEQYF
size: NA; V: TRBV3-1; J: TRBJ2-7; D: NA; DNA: TGTGCCAGCAGCCAATTAGGGATCTACGAGCAGTACTTC; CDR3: CASSQLGIYEQYF
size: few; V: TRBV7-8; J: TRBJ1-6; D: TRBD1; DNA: TGTGCCAGCAGTTCTCCGGGACAGCCTAATTCACCCCTCCACTTT; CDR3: CASSSPGQPNSPLHF
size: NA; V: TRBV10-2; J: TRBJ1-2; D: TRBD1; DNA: TGCGCCAGCAGTGAAATCGACAGGGCCGACGGCTACACCTTC; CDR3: CASSEIDRADGYTF
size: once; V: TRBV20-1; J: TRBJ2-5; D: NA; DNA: TGCAGTGCTAGAGTGAGGACACACCAAGAGACCCAGTACTTC; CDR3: CSARVRTHQETQYF
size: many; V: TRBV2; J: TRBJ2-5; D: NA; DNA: TGTGCCAGCAGTGAATATTTGGGTGGAGAGACCCAGTACTTC; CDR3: CASSEYLGGETQYF
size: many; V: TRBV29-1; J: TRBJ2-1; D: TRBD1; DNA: TGCAGCGTTGAAGATTGGGTCTCAGGGGGCCTCTACAATGAGCAGTTCTTC; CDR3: CSVEDWVSGGLYNEQFF
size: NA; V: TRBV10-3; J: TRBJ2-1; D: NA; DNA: TGTGCCATCAGTACTCGAGGCAACAATGAGCAGTTCTTC; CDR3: CAISTRGNNEQFF
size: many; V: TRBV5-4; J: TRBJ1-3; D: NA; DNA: TGTGCCAGCAGCGCGCGGGCTCCGGACTCTGGAAACACCATATATTTT; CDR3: CASSARAPDSGNTIYF
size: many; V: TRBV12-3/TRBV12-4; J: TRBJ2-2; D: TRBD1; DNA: TGTGCCAGCGACAGGGCGGGCGGGGAGCTGTTTTTT; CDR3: CASDRAGGELFF
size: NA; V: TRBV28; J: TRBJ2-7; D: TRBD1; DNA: TGTGCCACCTCAGGGGGCCTCGCCTACGAGCAGTACTTC; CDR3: CATSGGLAYEQYF
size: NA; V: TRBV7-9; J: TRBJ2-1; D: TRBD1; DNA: TGTGCCAGCAGCTTAGGGCAGGGGGTCAACAATGAGCAGTTCTTC; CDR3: CASSLGQGVNNEQFF
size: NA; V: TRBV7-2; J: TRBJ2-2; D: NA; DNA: TGTGCCAGCACCTACGCGGGGGAGCTGTTTTTT; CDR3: CASTYAGELFF
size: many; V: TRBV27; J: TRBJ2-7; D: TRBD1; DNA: TGTGCCAGCAGTCGTTACAGGGGACCCTACGAGCAGTACTTC; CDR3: CASSRYRGPYEQYF
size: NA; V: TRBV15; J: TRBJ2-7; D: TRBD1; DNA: TGTGCCACCAGCACAACTCAGGGGGCGAGCTACGAGCAGTACTTC; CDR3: CATSTTQGASYEQYF
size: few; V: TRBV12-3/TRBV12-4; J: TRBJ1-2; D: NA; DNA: TGTGCCAGCAGTTGGGCAGGGGAGGACTATGGCTACACCTTC; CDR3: CASSWAGEDYGYTF
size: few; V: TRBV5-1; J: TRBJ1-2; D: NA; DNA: TGCGCCAGCAGTTTGTGGACCGCTGATAGGGATGGCTACACCTTC; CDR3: CASSLWTADRDGYTF
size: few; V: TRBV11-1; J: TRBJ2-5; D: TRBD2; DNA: TGTGCCAGCAGCTTCACTAGCGTCCAAGAGACCCAGTACTTC; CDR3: CASSFTSVQETQYF
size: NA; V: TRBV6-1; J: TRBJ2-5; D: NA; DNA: TGTGCCAGCAGATCCCTCCCCGGGGCGGAGACCCAGTACTTC; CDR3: CASRSLPGAETQYF
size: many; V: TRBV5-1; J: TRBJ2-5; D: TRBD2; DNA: TGCGCCAGCAGCGCCCGATTGACTAGCGGCTTAGAGGAGACCCAGTACTTC; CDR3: CASSARLTSGLEETQYF
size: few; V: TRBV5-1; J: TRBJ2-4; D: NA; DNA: TGCGCCAGCAGCCGATCCCCAATGGGGCCGGGCAAAAACATTCAGTACTTC; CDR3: CASSRSPMGPGKNIQYF